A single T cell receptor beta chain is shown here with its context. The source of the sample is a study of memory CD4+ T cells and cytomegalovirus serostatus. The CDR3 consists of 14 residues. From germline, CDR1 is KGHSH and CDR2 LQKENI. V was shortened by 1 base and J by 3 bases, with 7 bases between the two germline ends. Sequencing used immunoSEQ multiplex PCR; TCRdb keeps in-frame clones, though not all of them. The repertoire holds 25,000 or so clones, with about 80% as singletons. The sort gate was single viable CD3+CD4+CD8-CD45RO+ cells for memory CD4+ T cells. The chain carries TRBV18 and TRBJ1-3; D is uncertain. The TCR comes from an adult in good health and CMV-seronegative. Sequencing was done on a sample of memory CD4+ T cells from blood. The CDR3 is CASSPRGRGNTIYF. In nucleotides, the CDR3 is TGTGCCAGCTCACCACGAGGTCGTGGAAACACCATATATTTT.